The 2 T cell receptor beta chains in this list originate from one sample, sequenced in a study of T-cell reconstitution after alpha-beta-depleted transplantation in children. Preparation of the TCRbeta library used unique molecular identifiers. TCRdb reprocessed the PCR reads with MiXCR, giving one entry per CDR3 protein. In the table there are hundreds of thousands of distinct CDR3 sequences, under 14% of which are singletons. The sequences come from peripheral blood, collected 180 days after TCRalphabeta/CD19-depleted stem cell transplant. These receptors were collected from a male patient aged 2 to 10 who had a stem cell transplant for chronic granulomatous disease, so the T cells may come from the graft donor.

This clonotype was detected ten times or more. This rearrangement joins TRBV5-1 to TRBJ1-4; D ambiguous. CDR1 and CDR2 from the germline V gene are SGHRS and YFSETQ. This CDR3 is built from 14 residues. V dropped 4 bases and J dropped 8 bases, with 15 bases sitting between them. The CDR3 is CASSKTVTGEKLFF. CDR3 coding DNA: TGCGCCAGCAGCAAAACAGTGACCGGCGAAAAACTGTTTTTT.

This clonotype showed up many times. This chain joins TRBV6-1 and TRBJ2-3; 13 bases align to TRBD2. The ends lost 6 bases at V and 3 bases at J; junction bases unmatched: 6. Germline CDR1 and CDR2: MNHNS and SASEGT. This CDR3 has 16 residues. The CDR3 loop reads CASSLILAGGTDTQYF. The CDR3 DNA reads as TGTGCCAGCAGCCTAATACTAGCGGGAGGGACAGATACGCAGTATTTT.